This T cell receptor beta chain was recovered during a study of monozygotic twins with inflammatory bowel disease. Whole-study results and caveats: Healthy co-twins had higher TCRbeta inverse Simpson diversity than their IBD twins.

Total RNA isolation used whole blood (no T cell sorting was performed). Germline V gene sequence: CDR1 LNHDA, CDR2 SQIVND (reference sequence). The CDR3 is 15 amino acids. As to this clonotype: Its antigen is unidentified.

Through template switching, UMIs that included a 6-nucleotide sample barcode were added. TCRdb reprocessed the 5' RACE reads and keeps a single row for each CDR3 protein, giving no DNA. Its table lists approximately 390,000 distinct CDR3 sequences. This TCR was sampled from a human donor with ulcerative colitis or Crohn's disease, or a healthy co-twin of an affected twin (not recorded which). Material: blood. V is TRBV19 and J is TRBJ2-1; TCRdb's D call, TRBD2, is unchecked because there is no DNA. CDR3 amino acids: CASSIAGLAVNEQFF.